This TCR beta chain is drawn from a study of chemoradiotherapy in HPV16-positive cancers. CDR3 size: 13 residues. Trimming cost V 5 bases and J 3 bases, with 5 bases left between them. Germline V gene data show CDR1 as MNHNS and CDR2 as SASEGT. Measured with immunoSEQ multiplex PCR; TCRdb has only the in-frame clones, and not every one. The table lists fewer than 2,000 clones, more than 80% of them singletons. Concerning this clone itself: The antigen is not known.

The study's findings and limits: Only a couple of HPV16-positive patients supplied the functional HPV-specificity definition. During treatment, candidate HPV-specific clones and E7-related motifs expanded in tumor.

The specimen comprised tumor tissue, sampled from a patient who underwent chemoradiotherapy. The source of this sequence is a human donor with HPV-associated anogenital cancer. This chain joins TRBV6-1 and TRBJ2-6; D is ambiguous. The CDR3 loop reads CASSSDGANVLTF. CDR3 bases: TGTGCCAGCAGTAGTGATGGGGCCAACGTCCTGACTTTC.